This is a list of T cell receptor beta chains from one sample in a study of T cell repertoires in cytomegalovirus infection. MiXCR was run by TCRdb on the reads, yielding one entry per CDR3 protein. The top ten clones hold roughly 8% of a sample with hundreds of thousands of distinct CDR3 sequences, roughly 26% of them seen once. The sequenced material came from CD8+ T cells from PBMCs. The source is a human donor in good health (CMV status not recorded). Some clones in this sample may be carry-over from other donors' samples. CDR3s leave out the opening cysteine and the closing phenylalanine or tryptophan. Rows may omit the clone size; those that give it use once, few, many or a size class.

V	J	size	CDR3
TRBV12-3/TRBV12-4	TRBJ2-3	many	ATHVYQVSTQY
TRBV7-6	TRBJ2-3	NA	VSSSSLAGGTDTQY
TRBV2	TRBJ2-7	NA	ASRGLRDTSFYEQY
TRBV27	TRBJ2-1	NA	ASRSQGIYNEQF
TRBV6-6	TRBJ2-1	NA	ANTPTGSSYNEQF
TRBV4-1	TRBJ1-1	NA	ASSQDRDLWNTEAF
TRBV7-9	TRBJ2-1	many	ASSLGGRYNEQF
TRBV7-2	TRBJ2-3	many	ASSQDGRTDTQY
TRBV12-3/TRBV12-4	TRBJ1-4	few	ASSFPGPLF
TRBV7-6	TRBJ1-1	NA	ASSSPTGGFAEAF
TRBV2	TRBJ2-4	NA	ASRAPVPTDKNIQY
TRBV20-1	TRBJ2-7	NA	SANDGSYEQY
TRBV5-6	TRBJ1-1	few	ASSLRKGANTEAF
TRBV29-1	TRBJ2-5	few	RADGGGGETQY
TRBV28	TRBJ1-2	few	ASSFGTGWGYT
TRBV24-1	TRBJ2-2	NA	ATSDDQLGRTGELF
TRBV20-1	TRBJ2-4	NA	SAVSAKKNIQY
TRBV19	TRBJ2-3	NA	ASTSGTGWFTDTQY
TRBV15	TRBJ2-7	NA	ATSSLGEQY
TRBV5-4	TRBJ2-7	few	ASSFFGRSYEQY
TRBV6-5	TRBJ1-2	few	ATPGQINYGYT
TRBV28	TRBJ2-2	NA	ASWSGTSPGELF
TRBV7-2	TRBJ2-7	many	ASSFGAGGRAYEQY
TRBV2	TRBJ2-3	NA	ANSELSGGATDTQY
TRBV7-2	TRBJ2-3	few	ASSLGGVGRATDTQY
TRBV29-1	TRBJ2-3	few	SVDLGSRRDTQY
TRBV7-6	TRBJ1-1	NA	ASSAPGPTEAF
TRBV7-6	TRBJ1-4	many	ASRGGLDEKLF
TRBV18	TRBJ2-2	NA	ASSPGQAGAGGGELF
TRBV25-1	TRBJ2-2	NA	ASRQMNTGELF
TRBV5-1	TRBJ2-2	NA	ASSPRDRVATGELF
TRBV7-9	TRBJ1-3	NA	ASSGWSSSSGNTIY
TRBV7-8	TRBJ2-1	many	ASSLVGHRYDEQF
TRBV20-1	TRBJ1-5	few	SARDWRESGSNQPQH
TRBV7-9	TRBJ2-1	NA	ASADRANEQF
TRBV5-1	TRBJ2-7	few	ASSFGGLSYEQY
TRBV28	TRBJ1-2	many	ASRTPRSTGRGYT
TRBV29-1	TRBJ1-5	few	SVEIPDSLGQPQH